This TCR beta chain was profiled in a study of shared clonotypes between healthy human individuals. A word on this clone: Its antigen is undetermined.

This CDR3 contains 14 residues. Trimming took off 4 bases at V and 2 bases at J, with 13 bases between the two ends. The V gene's germline CDR1 is SGHNT and CDR2 YYREEE (reference sequence). Notes on the study in general: Large depth notwithstanding, sorted-subset sequencing proved incomplete by rarefaction.

CD4+ cell separation produced CD45RA+ naive and CD45RA-negative memory subsets. Method: immunoSEQ multiplex PCR; TCRdb's copy keeps in-frame clones and lacks some. In the table there are 2.5 million or so clones, around nine tenths of which are singletons. This chain joins TRBV5-4 and TRBJ2-7; no definite D call. This sequence originates from a man aged 18 to 29 in good health. The sequencing sample was made of naive CD4+ T cells sorted from blood. The subset here: CD45RA+ positively selected. CDR3 residues: CASSPDTGTYEQYF. The DNA for the CDR3 is TGTGCCAGCAGCCCTGATACGGGTACCTACGAGCAGTACTTC.